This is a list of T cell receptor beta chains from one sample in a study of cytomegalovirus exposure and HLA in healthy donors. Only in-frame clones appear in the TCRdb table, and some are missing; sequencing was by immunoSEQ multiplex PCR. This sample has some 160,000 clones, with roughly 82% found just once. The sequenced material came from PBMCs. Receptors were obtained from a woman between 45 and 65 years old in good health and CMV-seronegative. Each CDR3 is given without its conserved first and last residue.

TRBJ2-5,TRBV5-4,ASSSGQEQETQY
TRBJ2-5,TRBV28,ASTREVWTDQQETQY
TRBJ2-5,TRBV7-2,ASSLGGRKETQY
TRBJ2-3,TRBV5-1,ASSEVGGGPSDTQY
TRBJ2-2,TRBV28,ASSDTGYGGELF
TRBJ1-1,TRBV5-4,ASSPAGNTEAF
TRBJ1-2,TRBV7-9,ASSLGTLLYGYT
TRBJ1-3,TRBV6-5,ASSYSKGAGNTIY
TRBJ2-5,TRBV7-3,ASSSGIVGETQY
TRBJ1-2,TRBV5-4,ASSSPGQNYGYT
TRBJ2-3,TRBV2,ASSGGQGALDTQY
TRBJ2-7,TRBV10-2,ASSGGSGWTFPYEQY
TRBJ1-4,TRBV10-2,ASSEGRIDEKLF
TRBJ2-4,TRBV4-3,ASSPTPGQERGVQY
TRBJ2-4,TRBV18,ASSQSEGTPLAKNIQY
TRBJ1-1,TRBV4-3,ASSQDLGTGVSLMNTEAF
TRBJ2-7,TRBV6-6,ASSAPGLAGSYEQY
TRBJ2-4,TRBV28,ASLTVLAKNIQY
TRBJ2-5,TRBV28,ASSLIKPRQGQETQY
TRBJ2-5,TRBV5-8,ASSLRHQETQY
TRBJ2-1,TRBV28,ASSLAGGRYEQF
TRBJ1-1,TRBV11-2,ASSFDRDEAF
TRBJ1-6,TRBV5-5,ASSLLWTGPYNSPLH
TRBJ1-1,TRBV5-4,ASSPNRGRMNTEAF
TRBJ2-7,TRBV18,ASSPNYEQY
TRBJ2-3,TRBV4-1,ASSQEGQGLSTDTQY
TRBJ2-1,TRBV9,ASSVGSRKGSEGYNEQF
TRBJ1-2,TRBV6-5,ASRPQGAINYGYT
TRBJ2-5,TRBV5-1,ASSSEDQETQY
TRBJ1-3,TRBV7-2,ASSLPEAGNTIY
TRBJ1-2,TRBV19,ASILSRNHYGYT
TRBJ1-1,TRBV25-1,ASSDRLDTEAF
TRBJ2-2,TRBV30,AARGLADYTGELF
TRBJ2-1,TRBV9,ASSAGLAGGYEQF
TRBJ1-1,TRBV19,ASITREAGNTEAF
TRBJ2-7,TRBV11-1,ASSSNRRRLAGDYEQY
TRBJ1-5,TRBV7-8,ASSPDDHGYQPQH
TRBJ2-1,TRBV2,ASGWGDEQF
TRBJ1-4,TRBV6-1,ASSEIWGGILF
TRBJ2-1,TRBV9,ASSVSSGTFYNEQF
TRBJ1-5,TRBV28,ASSRQGHNQPQH
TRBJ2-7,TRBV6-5,ASSYSPTSSSYEQY
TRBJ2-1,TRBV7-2,ASSLAVSSYNEQF
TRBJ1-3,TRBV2,ASSGQDYSGNTIY
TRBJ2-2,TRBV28,ASSLGLAGEAVTGELF
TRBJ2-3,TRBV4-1,ASSPKGVAGGFTDTQY
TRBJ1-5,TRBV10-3,AISRQGGSGNQPQH